These T cell receptor beta chains were read from a single sample in a study of OX40 agonist ivuxolimab in advanced cancers. Clones were sequenced by immunoSEQ multiplex PCR, and TCRdb holds only the in-frame ones, with some missing. The data contain roughly 89,000 clones, about 88% of them singletons. Specimen: CD4+ or CD8+ T cells sorted from blood, collected in a trial of the OX40 agonist ivuxolimab. These receptors were collected from an adult with an advanced solid tumor such as melanoma, head and neck, liver or kidney cancer. Each CDR3 is given with its conserved first and last residue. The order of the fields is CDR3 DNA, CDR3 protein, V gene, clone size, J gene, D gene. A D gene is named only where the DNA matches it firmly. Clone size is given for some rows only: seen once, a few or many times, or a class if the clone is expanded.

cdr3_nt: TGCACCGGGGTCGTCGGTACGCAGTATTTT
cdr3_aa: CTGVVGTQYF
v_call: TRBV1
clone_size: few
j_call: TRBJ2-3
d_call: NA

cdr3_nt: TGCGCCAGCAGCGGACTAGATAATTCACCCCTCCACTTT
cdr3_aa: CASSGLDNSPLHF
v_call: TRBV5-1
clone_size: few
j_call: TRBJ1-6
d_call: NA

cdr3_nt: TGTGCCAGCAGTTTAATCTCGAACTCTGGGGCCAACGTCCTGACTTTC
cdr3_aa: CASSLISNSGANVLTF
v_call: TRBV27
clone_size: once
j_call: TRBJ2-6
d_call: NA

cdr3_nt: TGTGCCAGCACCCAGGGCAACCGCAGTCCCTTGAACACTGAAGCTTTCTTT
cdr3_aa: CASTQGNRSPLNTEAFF
v_call: TRBV2
clone_size: NA
j_call: TRBJ1-1
d_call: NA

cdr3_nt: TGTGCCAGCAGCCTTGGACAGGGCCGCACAGATACGCAGTATTTT
cdr3_aa: CASSLGQGRTDTQYF
v_call: TRBV5-6
clone_size: NA
j_call: TRBJ2-3
d_call: TRBD1

cdr3_nt: TGCGCCAGCAGAGAGGGCGGGGGGGCCGAGACCCAGTACTTC
cdr3_aa: CASREGGGAETQYF
v_call: TRBV5-1
clone_size: NA
j_call: TRBJ2-5
d_call: TRBD2

cdr3_nt: TGTGCCAGCAGTATCACGAATCAGCCCCAGCATTTT
cdr3_aa: CASSITNQPQHF
v_call: TRBV6-1
clone_size: NA
j_call: TRBJ1-5
d_call: NA

cdr3_nt: TGTGCCATCAGTGACCTACAGGGGGTGGTTGGCTACACCTTC
cdr3_aa: CAISDLQGVVGYTF
v_call: TRBV10-3
clone_size: NA
j_call: TRBJ1-2
d_call: TRBD1

cdr3_nt: TGTGCCAGCACCCCGCCGACAGGGTTTAGCACTGAAGCTTTCTTT
cdr3_aa: CASTPPTGFSTEAFF
v_call: TRBV9
clone_size: NA
j_call: TRBJ1-1
d_call: TRBD1

cdr3_nt: TGTGCCAGCAGCGTAAACAGGGGTTCCAGCACAGATACGCAGTATTTT
cdr3_aa: CASSVNRGSSTDTQYF
v_call: TRBV5-4
clone_size: NA
j_call: TRBJ2-3
d_call: TRBD1

cdr3_nt: TGTGCCAGCGCTTCGGGTAGCGGGGGTCCGTCGACATACGAGCAGTACTTC
cdr3_aa: CASASGSGGPSTYEQYF
v_call: TRBV2
clone_size: few
j_call: TRBJ2-7
d_call: TRBD2

cdr3_nt: TGTGCCAGCAGCCTGACCGGGACAGATAATTCACCCCTCCACTTT
cdr3_aa: CASSLTGTDNSPLHF
v_call: TRBV6-6
clone_size: once
j_call: TRBJ1-6
d_call: TRBD1

cdr3_nt: TGTGCCAGCAGTTTTCGGGATAGCAATCAGCCCCAGCATTTT
cdr3_aa: CASSFRDSNQPQHF
v_call: TRBV2
clone_size: NA
j_call: TRBJ1-5
d_call: NA

cdr3_nt: TGCAGCGTTGATGGGGACAGGGGACCCTACGAGCAGTACTTC
cdr3_aa: CSVDGDRGPYEQYF
v_call: TRBV29-1
clone_size: NA
j_call: TRBJ2-7
d_call: TRBD1

cdr3_nt: TGTGCCAGCGGGCGGACAGTGGGGGAAGACACTGAAGCTTTCTTT
cdr3_aa: CASGRTVGEDTEAFF
v_call: TRBV4-2
clone_size: NA
j_call: TRBJ1-1
d_call: NA

cdr3_nt: TGTGCCAGCAGACGGGGCCAAGAGACCCAGTACTTC
cdr3_aa: CASRRGQETQYF
v_call: TRBV7-3
clone_size: once
j_call: TRBJ2-5
d_call: NA

cdr3_nt: TGTGCCAGCAGCCACGATCAGGGGAGCGGAGCCAAAAACATTCAGTACTTC
cdr3_aa: CASSHDQGSGAKNIQYF
v_call: TRBV2
clone_size: NA
j_call: TRBJ2-4
d_call: NA

cdr3_nt: TGTGCCAGCAGTTACTCATGGGGATTCGGCGAGCAGTACTTC
cdr3_aa: CASSYSWGFGEQYF
v_call: TRBV6-5
clone_size: NA
j_call: TRBJ2-7
d_call: NA

cdr3_nt: TGTGCCAGCAGCCAATCCAGGAACACTGAAGCTTTCTTT
cdr3_aa: CASSQSRNTEAFF
v_call: TRBV14
clone_size: NA
j_call: TRBJ1-1
d_call: NA

cdr3_nt: TGTGCCAGCAGCTCCTACGGGGCTACTTCTTCACCCCTCCACTTT
cdr3_aa: CASSSYGATSSPLHF
v_call: TRBV5-5
clone_size: NA
j_call: TRBJ1-6
d_call: NA

cdr3_nt: TGTGCCAGCAGCCTCGGACAGGGGGAGGCAGATACGCAGTATTTT
cdr3_aa: CASSLGQGEADTQYF
v_call: TRBV4-2
clone_size: NA
j_call: TRBJ2-3
d_call: TRBD1

cdr3_nt: TGTGCCAGCAGCTTAGGGGTGAGTCAGCCCCAGCATTTT
cdr3_aa: CASSLGVSQPQHF
v_call: TRBV7-9
clone_size: NA
j_call: TRBJ1-5
d_call: NA

cdr3_nt: TGCGCCAGCAGCTTGGGTCTGGGACAGGGGGCGAGGGAGCAGTACTTC
cdr3_aa: CASSLGLGQGAREQYF
v_call: TRBV5-1
clone_size: NA
j_call: TRBJ2-7
d_call: TRBD1

cdr3_nt: TGTGCCAGCAGTACGCCGGGACAGGGGCACGAGCAGTACTTC
cdr3_aa: CASSTPGQGHEQYF
v_call: TRBV28
clone_size: NA
j_call: TRBJ2-7
d_call: TRBD1

cdr3_nt: TGTGCCAGCAGCTTAGCGACGAGTGACACCATATATTTT
cdr3_aa: CASSLATSDTIYF
v_call: TRBV7-9
clone_size: NA
j_call: TRBJ1-3
d_call: NA

cdr3_nt: TGTGCCAGCAGCCAAAGTGTAGGGATGGGCACTGAAGCTTTCTTT
cdr3_aa: CASSQSVGMGTEAFF
v_call: TRBV7-2
clone_size: NA
j_call: TRBJ1-1
d_call: NA

cdr3_nt: TGTGCCAGTAGTGGGACCGCCCAAAAGAGAGAGACCCAGTACTTC
cdr3_aa: CASSGTAQKRETQYF
v_call: TRBV19
clone_size: NA
j_call: TRBJ2-5
d_call: NA

cdr3_nt: TGTGCCAGCAGCCAGCTCACCGGGACAAGGGATGGCTACACCTTC
cdr3_aa: CASSQLTGTRDGYTF
v_call: TRBV14
clone_size: few
j_call: TRBJ1-2
d_call: NA

cdr3_nt: TGCGCCAGCAGCCCCTCGGGCAGGGTCGGGGAAAAACTGTTTTTT
cdr3_aa: CASSPSGRVGEKLFF
v_call: TRBV5-1
clone_size: once
j_call: TRBJ1-4
d_call: NA

cdr3_nt: TGTGCCAGCAGAGGGGGCAGCAATCAGCCCCAGCATTTT
cdr3_aa: CASRGGSNQPQHF
v_call: TRBV27
clone_size: NA
j_call: TRBJ1-5
d_call: TRBD1

cdr3_nt: TGTGCCAGCACTAGCGGGGGGCCCTCCACAGATACGCAGTATTTT
cdr3_aa: CASTSGGPSTDTQYF
v_call: TRBV11-2
clone_size: once
j_call: TRBJ2-3
d_call: TRBD2

cdr3_nt: TGTGCCAGCAGCTTGACGGGGGCTTACGAGCAGTACTTC
cdr3_aa: CASSLTGAYEQYF
v_call: TRBV5-6
clone_size: NA
j_call: TRBJ2-7
d_call: NA

cdr3_nt: TGTGCCAGCAGTGAAGGGGCGGGGGCTGCAGCTTTCTTT
cdr3_aa: CASSEGAGAAAFF
v_call: TRBV2
clone_size: NA
j_call: TRBJ1-1
d_call: NA

cdr3_nt: TGTGCCTGGAGTGTTAGGTCCTCTGGAAACACCATATATTTT
cdr3_aa: CAWSVRSSGNTIYF
v_call: TRBV30
clone_size: NA
j_call: TRBJ1-3
d_call: NA

cdr3_nt: TGTGCCTGTACGCGGAACACTGAAGCTTTCTTT
cdr3_aa: CACTRNTEAFF
v_call: TRBV6-5
clone_size: NA
j_call: TRBJ1-1
d_call: NA

cdr3_nt: TGTGCCAGCAGCTTCCCAACCGGACAGCGCCAAGAGACCCAGTACTTC
cdr3_aa: CASSFPTGQRQETQYF
v_call: TRBV5-4
clone_size: NA
j_call: TRBJ2-5
d_call: NA

cdr3_nt: TGTGCCAGCAGCTTAAACCAGGCCGGCACAGATACGCAGTATTTT
cdr3_aa: CASSLNQAGTDTQYF
v_call: TRBV7-3
clone_size: once
j_call: TRBJ2-3
d_call: NA

cdr3_nt: TGCAGCGTCTCATTGGGGGACAAGCAGTACTTC
cdr3_aa: CSVSLGDKQYF
v_call: TRBV29-1
clone_size: NA
j_call: TRBJ2-7
d_call: NA

cdr3_nt: TGTGCCAGTAGTATCCAGCGGGGGGGCCGAACCGGGGAGCTGTTTTTT
cdr3_aa: CASSIQRGGRTGELFF
v_call: TRBV19
clone_size: NA
j_call: TRBJ2-2
d_call: TRBD2

cdr3_nt: TGTGCCTGGGCAACGGGACAGCCTTCCTACGAGCAGTACTTC
cdr3_aa: CAWATGQPSYEQYF
v_call: TRBV30
clone_size: NA
j_call: TRBJ2-7
d_call: TRBD1

cdr3_nt: TGTGCCAGTAGTATGGGGGGGGCTGGCAATCAGCCCCAGCATTTT
cdr3_aa: CASSMGGAGNQPQHF
v_call: TRBV19
clone_size: NA
j_call: TRBJ1-5
d_call: NA

cdr3_nt: TGTGCCAGCAGTAGAGGGGGGAATCAGCCCCAGCATTTT
cdr3_aa: CASSRGGNQPQHF
v_call: TRBV7-6
clone_size: NA
j_call: TRBJ1-5
d_call: NA

cdr3_nt: TGCGCCAGCAGCTTGGGGGACAGGGGGTACAATGAGCAGTTCTTC
cdr3_aa: CASSLGDRGYNEQFF
v_call: TRBV5-1
clone_size: NA
j_call: TRBJ2-1
d_call: TRBD1

cdr3_nt: TGTGCCAGCAGCTTCCCGGGACAGGGGCCCACCGGGGAGCTGTTTTTT
cdr3_aa: CASSFPGQGPTGELFF
v_call: TRBV11-2
clone_size: NA
j_call: TRBJ2-2
d_call: TRBD1

cdr3_nt: TGCAGCGTTAGACAGGGCGGCTACGAGCAGTACTTC
cdr3_aa: CSVRQGGYEQYF
v_call: TRBV29-1
clone_size: NA
j_call: TRBJ2-7
d_call: TRBD1

cdr3_nt: TGTGCCAGCTCACCTTTTGTGATCGGCGGGACAGGCGACAATGAGCAGTTCTTC
cdr3_aa: CASSPFVIGGTGDNEQFF
v_call: TRBV18
clone_size: NA
j_call: TRBJ2-1
d_call: TRBD1

cdr3_nt: TGTGCCAGCTCACAAGGGACAGGGGAGGTCGCCGGGGAGCTGTTTTTT
cdr3_aa: CASSQGTGEVAGELFF
v_call: TRBV18
clone_size: NA
j_call: TRBJ2-2
d_call: TRBD1

cdr3_nt: TGTGCCAGCAGTGATCTAGGTGAAGCTTTCTTT
cdr3_aa: CASSDLGEAFF
v_call: TRBV25-1
clone_size: NA
j_call: TRBJ1-1
d_call: NA

cdr3_nt: TGTGCCAGCAGGACCCGCGGGGACAGCCGAGAGACCCAGTACTTC
cdr3_aa: CASRTRGDSRETQYF
v_call: TRBV4-2
clone_size: NA
j_call: TRBJ2-5
d_call: NA

cdr3_nt: TGTGCCAGCAGCCTGGGATTGGGGGCTGGCACTGAAGCTTTCTTT
cdr3_aa: CASSLGLGAGTEAFF
v_call: TRBV7-3
clone_size: NA
j_call: TRBJ1-1
d_call: NA

cdr3_nt: TGTGCCAGCAGTGAATGGGGAGTACGGACTGAAGCTTTCTTT
cdr3_aa: CASSEWGVRTEAFF
v_call: TRBV6-1
clone_size: once
j_call: TRBJ1-1
d_call: NA

cdr3_nt: TGTGCCAGCTCACCACCCAAGGGGGCTAAAGCTAACTATGGCTACACCTTC
cdr3_aa: CASSPPKGAKANYGYTF
v_call: TRBV18
clone_size: NA
j_call: TRBJ1-2
d_call: TRBD1

cdr3_nt: TGTGCCAGCAGCCAAGATGCCGTGGACAGCAACGAGCAGTACTTC
cdr3_aa: CASSQDAVDSNEQYF
v_call: TRBV4-2
clone_size: NA
j_call: TRBJ2-7
d_call: NA

cdr3_nt: TGTGCCAGCACCCTGACTGGACAGGGCACAGAGACCCAGTACTTC
cdr3_aa: CASTLTGQGTETQYF
v_call: TRBV7-6
clone_size: NA
j_call: TRBJ2-5
d_call: TRBD1

cdr3_nt: TGTGCCAGCAGCTTACCAGGGGGGGCCGGGGAGCTGTTTTTT
cdr3_aa: CASSLPGGAGELFF
v_call: TRBV7-2
clone_size: NA
j_call: TRBJ2-2
d_call: NA